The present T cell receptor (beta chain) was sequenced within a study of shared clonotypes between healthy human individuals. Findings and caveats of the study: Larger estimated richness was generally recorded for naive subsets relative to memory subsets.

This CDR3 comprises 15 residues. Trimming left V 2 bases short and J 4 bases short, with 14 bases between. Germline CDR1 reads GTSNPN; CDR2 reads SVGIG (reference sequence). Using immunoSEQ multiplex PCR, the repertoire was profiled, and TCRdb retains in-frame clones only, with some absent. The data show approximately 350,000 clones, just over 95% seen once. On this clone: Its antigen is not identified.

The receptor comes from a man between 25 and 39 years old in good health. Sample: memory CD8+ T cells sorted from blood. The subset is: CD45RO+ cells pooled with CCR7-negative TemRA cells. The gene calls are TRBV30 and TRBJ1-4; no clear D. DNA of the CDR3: TGTGCCTGGAGTCTTGGACCGATCAATAATGAAAAACTGTTTTTT. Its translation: CAWSLGPINNEKLFF.